The clone carrying this T cell receptor beta chain showed up just once. The germline CDR1 and CDR2 sequences are SGHRS and YFSETQ. The CDR3 is made up of 15 amino acids. V lost 4 bases and J lost 6, with 16 bases in between. The sample belongs to a study of cytomegalovirus exposure and HLA in healthy donors. The PCR contained 60 Vbeta and 13 Jbeta primers. Profiled with immunoSEQ multiplex PCR; TCRdb holds only in-frame clones, not every one. The table records 150,000 to 200,000 clones, around 85% of them present only once. This chain links TRBV5-1 with TRBJ2-2; D might be TRBD2 (6 bases). The TCR comes from a man younger than 35 in good health and CMV-seropositive. The sequenced material came from PBMCs. CDR3 loop: CASSLDTEGAGELFF. CDR3 coding DNA: TGCGCCAGCAGCCTCGACACGGAGGGCGCCGGGGAGCTGTTTTTT.